This is a list of T cell receptor beta chains from one sample in a study of blood T cell repertoires in COVID-19. Here immunoSEQ multiplex PCR was the method, and the copy in TCRdb shows in-frame clones only, minus some. The profile shows 14,000 or so clones, approximately 90% of them singletons. The specimen was peripheral blood. The receptors derive from a man between 50 and 59 years old with active COVID-19. Both conserved end residues are part of each CDR3. Fields, in order: V gene, J gene, D gene, clone size, CDR3 protein, CDR3 DNA. The D gene is left open where the match is weak. The size entry is marked missing in some rows and otherwise reads once, few, many or a size class.

V: TRBV28
J: TRBJ1-1
D: NA
size: NA
CDR3: CASSSPGREAFF
DNA: TGTGCCAGCAGCTCCCCAGGCAGAGAAGCTTTCTTT

V: TRBV5-4
J: TRBJ1-1
D: NA
size: NA
CDR3: CASSLDWASNTEAFF
DNA: TGTGCCAGCAGCCTCGATTGGGCATCGAACACTGAAGCTTTCTTT

V: TRBV9
J: TRBJ2-3
D: NA
size: NA
CDR3: CASSVETGTDTQYF
DNA: TGTGCCAGCAGCGTAGAGACAGGAACAGATACGCAGTATTTT

V: TRBV28
J: TRBJ1-5
D: TRBD1
size: NA
CDR3: CASGGQGPPRQPQHF
DNA: TGTGCCAGCGGGGGACAGGGGCCCCCGCGGCAGCCCCAGCATTTT

V: TRBV7-3
J: TRBJ2-1
D: TRBD2
size: NA
CDR3: CASSPGTSGDNEQFF
DNA: TGTGCCAGCAGCCCTGGGACTAGCGGGGACAATGAGCAGTTCTTC

V: TRBV5-1
J: TRBJ2-5
D: TRBD1
size: NA
CDR3: CASSPPIGGEETQYF
DNA: TGCGCCAGCAGCCCCCCCATAGGGGGCGAGGAGACCCAGTACTTC

V: TRBV28
J: TRBJ2-5
D: TRBD1
size: once
CDR3: CASNKGARETQYF
DNA: TGTGCCAGCAATAAGGGGGCGCGTGAGACCCAGTACTTC

V: TRBV5-6
J: TRBJ2-2
D: NA
size: NA
CDR3: CASTRTGMNTGELFF
DNA: TGTGCCAGCACCCGAACAGGGATGAACACCGGGGAGCTGTTTTTT

V: TRBV6-6
J: TRBJ2-7
D: TRBD2
size: NA
CDR3: CAGAETSLSEQYF
DNA: TGTGCCGGGGCGGAGACTAGCCTTTCCGAGCAGTACTTC

V: TRBV11-2
J: TRBJ2-1
D: TRBD2
size: NA
CDR3: CASSPRLAGDNEQFF
DNA: TGTGCCAGCAGTCCTAGACTAGCGGGAGACAATGAGCAGTTCTTC

V: TRBV12-3/TRBV12-4
J: TRBJ2-1
D: NA
size: NA
CDR3: CASSPQGGQFF
DNA: TGTGCCAGCAGTCCTCAGGGGGGGCAGTTCTTC

V: TRBV11-2
J: TRBJ1-3
D: NA
size: NA
CDR3: CASSAPGGNTIYF
DNA: TGTGCCAGTAGTGCCCCAGGTGGAAACACCATATATTTT

V: TRBV18
J: TRBJ1-2
D: TRBD1
size: NA
CDR3: CASSQGQGDYGYTF
DNA: TGTGCCAGCTCACAGGGACAGGGGGACTATGGCTACACCTTC

V: TRBV5-6
J: TRBJ1-2
D: NA
size: NA
CDR3: CASSFDSNYGYTF
DNA: TGTGCCAGCAGCTTCGACAGCAACTATGGCTACACCTTC

V: TRBV2
J: TRBJ1-3
D: TRBD1
size: NA
CDR3: CASTGTGVGNTIYF
DNA: TGTGCCAGCACTGGGACAGGGGTAGGAAACACCATATATTTT

V: TRBV30
J: TRBJ2-3
D: NA
size: NA
CDR3: CAWRSGRYSLGTQYF
DNA: TGTGCCTGGAGATCTGGTCGATATAGCCTTGGGACGCAGTATTTT

V: TRBV4-1
J: TRBJ2-7
D: TRBD1
size: NA
CDR3: CASSPTTGYSYEQYF
DNA: TGCGCCAGCAGCCCAACGACAGGGTACTCCTACGAGCAGTACTTC

V: TRBV11-2
J: TRBJ2-2
D: TRBD1
size: NA
CDR3: CASSLWAGTGDTGELFF
DNA: TGTGCCAGCAGCTTGTGGGCCGGGACAGGGGACACCGGGGAGCTGTTTTTT

V: TRBV10-2
J: TRBJ2-7
D: TRBD1
size: few
CDR3: CASSPGDRAYEQYF
DNA: TGCGCCAGCAGCCCAGGGGACAGGGCCTACGAGCAGTACTTC

V: TRBV7-9
J: TRBJ2-3
D: NA
size: NA
CDR3: CASSTRSGTDTQYF
DNA: TGTGCCAGCAGCACAAGAAGCGGCACAGATACGCAGTATTTT

V: TRBV5-5
J: TRBJ2-2
D: TRBD2
size: NA
CDR3: CASSLSGMGTGELFF
DNA: TGTGCCAGCAGCTTAAGCGGGATGGGCACCGGGGAGCTGTTTTTT

V: TRBV5-1
J: TRBJ2-7
D: TRBD1
size: NA
CDR3: CASSSGTGGYEQYF
DNA: TGCGCCAGCAGCTCCGGGACAGGGGGGTACGAGCAGTACTTC

V: TRBV12-3/TRBV12-4
J: TRBJ2-7
D: TRBD1
size: NA
CDR3: CASTRDRGWEQYF
DNA: TGTGCCAGCACCAGGGACAGGGGCTGGGAGCAGTACTTC

V: TRBV27
J: TRBJ2-3
D: TRBD2
size: few
CDR3: CASSSVELAGVTDTQYF
DNA: TGTGCCAGCAGTTCTGTAGAACTAGCGGGAGTAACAGATACGCAGTATTTT

V: TRBV14
J: TRBJ2-7
D: TRBD2
size: NA
CDR3: CASSPPSGGSSYEQYF
DNA: TGTGCCAGCAGCCCACCGTCGGGGGGGAGCTCCTACGAGCAGTACTTC

V: TRBV9
J: TRBJ1-2
D: NA
size: NA
CDR3: CASSDSTGREVYGYTF
DNA: TGTGCCAGCAGCGATTCAACCGGGAGGGAAGTCTATGGCTACACCTTC

V: TRBV2
J: TRBJ2-6
D: NA
size: NA
CDR3: CASSPQGTGANVLTF
DNA: TGTGCCAGCAGTCCACAGGGCACTGGGGCCAACGTCCTGACTTTC

V: TRBV7-2
J: TRBJ1-3
D: NA
size: NA
CDR3: CASSLSGGSGNTIYF
DNA: TGTGCCAGCAGCCTTTCGGGGGGCTCTGGAAACACCATATATTTT

V: TRBV18
J: TRBJ2-1
D: NA
size: NA
CDR3: CASSTPGLASNHEQFF
DNA: TGTGCCAGCTCAACCCCGGGACTCGCATCAAATCATGAGCAGTTCTTC

V: TRBV28
J: TRBJ1-2
D: TRBD1
size: NA
CDR3: CASSTLDRENGYTF
DNA: TGTGCCAGCAGCACTCTCGACAGGGAGAATGGCTACACCTTC

V: TRBV6-5
J: TRBJ2-3
D: NA
size: NA
CDR3: CASSTNRRADTQYF
DNA: TGTGCCAGCAGTACCAACAGGAGGGCAGATACGCAGTATTTT

V: TRBV5-4
J: TRBJ1-6
D: TRBD1
size: once
CDR3: CASSSNRGDSPLHF
DNA: TGTGCCAGCAGCTCGAACAGGGGTGATTCACCCCTCCACTTT

V: TRBV4-1
J: TRBJ1-2
D: NA
size: NA
CDR3: CASSQDPVGLGYTF
DNA: TGCGCCAGCAGCCAAGACCCCGTGGGCCTTGGCTACACCTTC

V: TRBV14
J: TRBJ2-1
D: TRBD2
size: NA
CDR3: CASSPQLTGGQFF
DNA: TGTGCCAGCAGCCCGCAGTTAACGGGAGGGCAGTTCTTC

V: TRBV7-2
J: TRBJ1-2
D: TRBD1
size: few
CDR3: CASSSADRGLFHGYTF
DNA: TGTGCCAGCAGCTCCGCCGACAGGGGGCTCTTTCATGGCTACACCTTC